The present T cell receptor (beta chain) was sequenced within a study of T cells in Graves' hyperthyroidism and ophthalmopathy. Study context: Once the initial diagnosis was made, peripheral blood was obtained before any treatment.

Germline assignment: CDR1 LGHDT and CDR2 YNNKEL (reference sequence). The CDR3 is 14 amino acids. V was shortened by 0 bases and J by 1 base, with 7 bases between the two germline ends. Authors of the study amplified TCR beta CDR3 regions from RNA transcripts. The HTBI primer set was used in a first-round RT-PCR of the TCR CDR3. TCRdb independently ran MiXCR on the multiplex PCR reads; one entry per CDR3 protein. This table has a few hundred thousand distinct CDR3 sequences, 15% to 19% appearing once. Uncontrolled infection, other autoimmune disease, pregnancy or lactation led to exclusion. Diagnoses were established using clinical symptoms, serum thyroxine and TRAb, thyroid ultrasound and orbital computed tomography. PBMCs were collected from an approximately 10 ml volume of fresh peripheral blood. This clonotype came up many times.

V is TRBV3-1 and J is TRBJ2-7; D not resolved. Sequencing was performed on blood. The sequence derives from a woman aged 30 to 39 with Graves' hyperthyroidism. Here the CDR3 reads CASSQDRISYEQYF. The CDR3 region has the DNA TGTGCCAGCAGCCAAGACAGGATTTCCTACGAGCAGTACTTC.